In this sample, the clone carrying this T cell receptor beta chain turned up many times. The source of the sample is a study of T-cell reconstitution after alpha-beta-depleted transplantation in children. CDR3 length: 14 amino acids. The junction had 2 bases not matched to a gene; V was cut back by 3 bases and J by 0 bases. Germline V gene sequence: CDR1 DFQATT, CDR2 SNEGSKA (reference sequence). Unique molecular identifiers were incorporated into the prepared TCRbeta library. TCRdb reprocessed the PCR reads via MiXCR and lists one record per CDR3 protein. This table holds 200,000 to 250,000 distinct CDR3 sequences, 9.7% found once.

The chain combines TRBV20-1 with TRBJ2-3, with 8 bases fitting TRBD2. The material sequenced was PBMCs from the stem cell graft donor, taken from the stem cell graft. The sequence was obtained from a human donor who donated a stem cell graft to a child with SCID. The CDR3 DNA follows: TGCAGTGCTAGCGGGGGGGCTAGCACAGATACGCAGTATTTT. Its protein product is CSASGGASTDTQYF.